The table lists the clone carrying this T cell receptor (beta chain) with many counts. The antigen is not known. Germline V gene data show CDR1 as LGHDT and CDR2 as YNNKEL (reference sequence). V was trimmed by 4 bases and J by 8 bases, leaving 20 bases between them. The CDR3 has 15 amino acids. The time point here: persistent/refractory GD, antithyroid drugs over 5 years with positive TRAb. RNA extracted from PBMCs served as the sequencing template. Graves' disease diagnosis used American Thyroid Association guidelines. This sample stems from a study of regulatory T cells in long-lasting Graves disease. Background on the study: Positivity for TSH receptor antibodies plus over 5 years of antithyroid drugs meant persistent Graves' disease.

Regarding the study as a whole: The researchers studied only peripheral blood, not thyroid tissue. Relative to newly diagnosed Graves' patients, persistent ones had lower TCR diversity.

Arm-PCR of CDR3 regions and iRepertoire HTBI primers were the basis on which TCR beta libraries were built. TCRdb reprocessed the multiplex PCR reads via MiXCR and lists one record per CDR3 protein. The table shows about half a million distinct CDR3 sequences, with 20% to 25% occurring only once. This specimen was peripheral blood mononuclear cells (PBMCs), taken when the disease was refractory, from a patient treated with antithyroid drugs. This clonotype was obtained from a female donor with Graves disease. The rearrangement joins TRBV3-1 to TRBJ1-2; D is unresolved. CDR3 in DNA: TGTGCCAGCAGCCCTTCGAGTGGGATTGGACGGGGCTACACCTTC. It is translated as CASSPSSGIGRGYTF.